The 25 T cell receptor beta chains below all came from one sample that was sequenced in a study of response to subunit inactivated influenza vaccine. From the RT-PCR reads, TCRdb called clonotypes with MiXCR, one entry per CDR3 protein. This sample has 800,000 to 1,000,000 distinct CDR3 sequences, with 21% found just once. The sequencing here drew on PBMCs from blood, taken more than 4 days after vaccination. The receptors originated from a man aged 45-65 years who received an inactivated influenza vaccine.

The CDR3 loop reads CSARRGSGPQHF. CDR3 DNA sequence: TGCAGTGCTAGAAGAGGCTCCGGGCCCCAGCATTTT. This sequence joins TRBV20-1 and TRBJ1-5; D is uncertain. Germline CDR1 and CDR2: DFQATT and SNEGSKA (reference sequence). This CDR3 region has 12 residues. The V gene lost 2 bases and the J gene lost 9 bases, with 11 bases spanning the gap.

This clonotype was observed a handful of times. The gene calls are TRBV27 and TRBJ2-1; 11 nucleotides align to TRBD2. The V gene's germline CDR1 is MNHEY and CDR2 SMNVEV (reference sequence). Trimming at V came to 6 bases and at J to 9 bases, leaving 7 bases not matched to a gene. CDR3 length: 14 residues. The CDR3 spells CASSPTGLAAEQFF. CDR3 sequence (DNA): TGTGCCAGCAGCCCCACGGGACTAGCGGCTGAGCAGTTCTTC.

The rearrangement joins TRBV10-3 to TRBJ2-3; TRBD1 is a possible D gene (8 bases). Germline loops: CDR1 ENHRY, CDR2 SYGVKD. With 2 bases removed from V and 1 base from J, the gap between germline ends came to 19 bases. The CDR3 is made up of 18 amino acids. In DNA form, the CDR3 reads TGTGCCATCAGTGAGAAACTCGGACAGGGAGGGGGCACAGATACGCAGTATTTT. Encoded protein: CAISEKLGQGGGTDTQYF.

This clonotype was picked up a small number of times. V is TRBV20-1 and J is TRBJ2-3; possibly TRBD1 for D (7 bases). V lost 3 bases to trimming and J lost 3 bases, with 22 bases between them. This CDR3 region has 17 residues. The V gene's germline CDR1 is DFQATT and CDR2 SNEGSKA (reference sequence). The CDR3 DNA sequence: TGCAGTGCTAGGACGGAGGGGGCTTGGCGGGCTACAGATACGCAGTATTTT. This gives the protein CSARTEGAWRATDTQYF.

The CDR3: CASSPTSGGREQYF. CDR3 in DNA: TGTGCCAGCAGTCCTACTAGCGGGGGCCGGGAGCAGTACTTC. J is TRBJ2-7 and V is TRBV6-1; 11 bases are shared with TRBD2. Germline CDR1 and CDR2: MNHNS and SASEGT. V trimming: 5 bases; J trimming: 7 bases; junction bases outside the gene matches: 7. The CDR3 sequence is 14 residues long.

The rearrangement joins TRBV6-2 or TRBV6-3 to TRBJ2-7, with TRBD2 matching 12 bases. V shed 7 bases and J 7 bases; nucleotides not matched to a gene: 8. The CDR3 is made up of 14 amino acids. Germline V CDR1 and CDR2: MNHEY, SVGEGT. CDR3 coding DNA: TGTGCCAGCAAGCTAGCGGGAGGGTCGTCTGAGCAGTACTTC. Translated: CASKLAGGSSEQYF.

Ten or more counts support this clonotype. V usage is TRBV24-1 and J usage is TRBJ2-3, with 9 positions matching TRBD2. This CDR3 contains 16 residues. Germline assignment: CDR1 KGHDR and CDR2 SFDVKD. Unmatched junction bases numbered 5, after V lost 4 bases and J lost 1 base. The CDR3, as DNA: TGTGCCACCAGTGACCGGAGACTAGCGGGCACAGATACGCAGTATTTT. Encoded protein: CATSDRRLAGTDTQYF.

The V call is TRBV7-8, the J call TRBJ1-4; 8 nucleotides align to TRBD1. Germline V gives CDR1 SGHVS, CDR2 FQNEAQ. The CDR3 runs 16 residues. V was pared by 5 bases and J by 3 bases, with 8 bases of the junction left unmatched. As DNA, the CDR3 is TGTGCCAGCAGCCACCCGGACAGGGTTGCTAATGAAAAACTGTTTTTT. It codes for CASSHPDRVANEKLFF.

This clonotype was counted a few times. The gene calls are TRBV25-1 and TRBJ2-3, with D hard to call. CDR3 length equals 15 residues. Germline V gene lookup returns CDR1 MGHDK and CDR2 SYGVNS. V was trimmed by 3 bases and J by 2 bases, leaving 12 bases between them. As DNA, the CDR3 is TGTGCCAGCAGTGATTCATCCCAATACACAGATACGCAGTATTTT. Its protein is CASSDSSQYTDTQYF.

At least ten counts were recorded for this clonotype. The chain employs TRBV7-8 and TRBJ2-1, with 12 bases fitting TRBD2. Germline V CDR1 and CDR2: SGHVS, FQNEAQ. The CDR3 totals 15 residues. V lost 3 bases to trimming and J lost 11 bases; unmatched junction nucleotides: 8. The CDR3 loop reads CASSFLKTSGSKQFF. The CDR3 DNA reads TGTGCCAGCAGCTTTCTAAAGACTAGCGGGAGCAAGCAGTTCTTC.

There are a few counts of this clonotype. CDR3 loop: CSASEAGGPADTQYF. The CDR3 DNA reads as TGCAGTGCTAGCGAAGCGGGGGGGCCCGCAGATACGCAGTATTTT. The chain recombines TRBV20-1 with TRBJ2-3, with TRBD2 matching over 10 bases. Germline CDR1 is DFQATT and CDR2 is SNEGSKA (reference sequence). The CDR3 spans 15 residues. V shed 3 bases and J 4 bases; nucleotides not matched to a gene: 7.

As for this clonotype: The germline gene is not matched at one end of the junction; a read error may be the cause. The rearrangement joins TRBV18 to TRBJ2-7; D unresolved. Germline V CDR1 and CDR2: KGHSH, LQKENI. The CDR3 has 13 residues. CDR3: CASPPPDSYEQYF. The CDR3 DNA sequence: TGTGCCAGCCCACCACCGGATTCCTACGAGCAGTACTTC.

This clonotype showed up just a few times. This CDR3 reads CASTPKAGGSRTSYNEQFF. CDR3 nucleotide sequence: TGCGCCAGCACCCCCAAGGCGGGGGGGAGCCGAACATCCTACAATGAGCAGTTCTTC. The rearrangement uses TRBV5-1 and TRBJ2-1; 9 positions agree with TRBD2. With 6 bases clipped from V and 1 base from J, the junction kept 17 bases outside the gene matches. CDR3 length: 19 residues. Germline V CDR1 and CDR2: SGHRS, YFSETQ.

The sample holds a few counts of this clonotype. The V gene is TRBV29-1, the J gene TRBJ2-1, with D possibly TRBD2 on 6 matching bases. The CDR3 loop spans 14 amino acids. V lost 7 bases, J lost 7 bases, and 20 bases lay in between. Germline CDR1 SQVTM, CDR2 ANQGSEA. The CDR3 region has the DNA TGCAGCGACACCGGGACTTCCCCGGGAAATGAGCAGTTCTTC. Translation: CSDTGTSPGNEQFF.

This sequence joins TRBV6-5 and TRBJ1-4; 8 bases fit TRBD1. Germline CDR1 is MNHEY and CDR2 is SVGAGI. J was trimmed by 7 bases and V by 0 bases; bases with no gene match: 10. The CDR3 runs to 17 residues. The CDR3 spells CASSYSGTGFTGEKLFF. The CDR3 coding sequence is TGTGCCAGCAGTTACTCCGGGACAGGTTTTACGGGTGAAAAACTGTTTTTT.

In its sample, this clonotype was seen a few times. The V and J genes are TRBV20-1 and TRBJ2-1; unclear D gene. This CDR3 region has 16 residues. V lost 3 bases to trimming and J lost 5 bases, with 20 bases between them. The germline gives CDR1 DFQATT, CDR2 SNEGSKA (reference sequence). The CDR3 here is CSARDGKPLPNNEQFF. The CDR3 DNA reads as TGCAGTGCTAGGGATGGAAAGCCCCTACCCAACAATGAGCAGTTCTTC.

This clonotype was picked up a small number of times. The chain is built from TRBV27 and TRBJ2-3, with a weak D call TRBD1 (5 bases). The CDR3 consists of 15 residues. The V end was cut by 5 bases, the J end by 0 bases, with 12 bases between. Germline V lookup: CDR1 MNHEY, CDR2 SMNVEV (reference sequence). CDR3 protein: CASSDPTASTDTQYF. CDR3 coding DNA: TGTGCCAGCAGTGACCCGACAGCCAGCACAGATACGCAGTATTTT.

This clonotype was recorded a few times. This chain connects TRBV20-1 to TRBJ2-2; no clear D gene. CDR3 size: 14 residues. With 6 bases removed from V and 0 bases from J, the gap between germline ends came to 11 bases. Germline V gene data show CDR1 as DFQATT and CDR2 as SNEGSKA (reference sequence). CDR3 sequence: CSAPRTANTGELFF. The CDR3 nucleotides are TGCAGTGCCCCTCGGACGGCGAACACCGGGGAGCTGTTTTTT.

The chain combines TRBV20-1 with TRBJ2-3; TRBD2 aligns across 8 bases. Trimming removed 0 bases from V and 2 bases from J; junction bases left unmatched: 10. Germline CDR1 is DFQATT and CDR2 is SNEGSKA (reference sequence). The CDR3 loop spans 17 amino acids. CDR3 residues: CSARDLIAGGFTDTQYF. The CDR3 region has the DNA TGCAGTGCTAGAGATCTTATCGCGGGGGGCTTCACAGATACGCAGTATTTT.

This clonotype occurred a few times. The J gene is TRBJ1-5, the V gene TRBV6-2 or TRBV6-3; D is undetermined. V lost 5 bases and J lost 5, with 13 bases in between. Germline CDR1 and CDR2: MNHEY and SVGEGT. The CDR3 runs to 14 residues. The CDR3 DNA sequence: TGTGCCAGCAGTGGGGTAGCCCGGGATCAGCCCCAGCATTTT. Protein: CASSGVARDQPQHF.

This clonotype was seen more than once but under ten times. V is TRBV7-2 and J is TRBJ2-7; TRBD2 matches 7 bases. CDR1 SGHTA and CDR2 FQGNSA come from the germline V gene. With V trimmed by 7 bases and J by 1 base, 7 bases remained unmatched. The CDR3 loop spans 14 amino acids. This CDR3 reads CASTPSSGSYEQYF. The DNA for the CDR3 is TGTGCCAGCACCCCTTCTAGCGGTTCCTACGAGCAGTACTTC.

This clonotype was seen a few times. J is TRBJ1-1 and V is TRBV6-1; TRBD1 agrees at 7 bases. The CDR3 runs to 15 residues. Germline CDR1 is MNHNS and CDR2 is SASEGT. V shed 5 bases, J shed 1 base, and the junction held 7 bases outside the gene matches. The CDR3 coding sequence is TGTGCCAGCAGTAATTTGGACAGGTCGAACACTGAAGCTTTCTTT. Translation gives CASSNLDRSNTEAFF.

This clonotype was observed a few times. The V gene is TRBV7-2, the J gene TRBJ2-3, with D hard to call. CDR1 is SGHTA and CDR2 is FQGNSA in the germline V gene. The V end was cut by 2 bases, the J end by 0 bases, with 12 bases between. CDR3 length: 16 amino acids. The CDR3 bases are TGTGCCAGCAGCTTAATGGTGTACTCTAGCACAGATACGCAGTATTTT. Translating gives CASSLMVYSSTDTQYF.

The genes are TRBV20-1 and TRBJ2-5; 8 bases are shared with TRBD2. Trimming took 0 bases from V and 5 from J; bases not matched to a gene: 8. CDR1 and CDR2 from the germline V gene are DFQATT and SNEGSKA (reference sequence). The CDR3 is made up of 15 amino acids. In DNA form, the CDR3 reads TGCAGTGCTAGAGATTTCCGGGAGGGTTGGGAGACCCAGTACTTC. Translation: CSARDFREGWETQYF.

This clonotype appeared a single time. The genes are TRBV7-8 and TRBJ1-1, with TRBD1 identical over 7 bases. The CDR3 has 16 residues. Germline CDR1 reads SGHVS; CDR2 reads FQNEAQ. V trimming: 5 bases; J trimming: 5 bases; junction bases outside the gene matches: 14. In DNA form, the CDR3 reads TGTGCCAGCAGCCACACCCGGACAGGAGGAAGGACTGAAGCTTTCTTT. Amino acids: CASSHTRTGGRTEAFF. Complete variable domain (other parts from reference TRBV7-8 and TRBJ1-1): GAGVSQSPRYKVAKRGQDVALRCDPISGHVSLFWYQQALGQGPEFLTYFQNEAQLDKSGLPSDRFFAERPEGSVSTLKIQRTQQEDSAVYLCASSHTRTGGRTEAFFGQGTRLTVV.